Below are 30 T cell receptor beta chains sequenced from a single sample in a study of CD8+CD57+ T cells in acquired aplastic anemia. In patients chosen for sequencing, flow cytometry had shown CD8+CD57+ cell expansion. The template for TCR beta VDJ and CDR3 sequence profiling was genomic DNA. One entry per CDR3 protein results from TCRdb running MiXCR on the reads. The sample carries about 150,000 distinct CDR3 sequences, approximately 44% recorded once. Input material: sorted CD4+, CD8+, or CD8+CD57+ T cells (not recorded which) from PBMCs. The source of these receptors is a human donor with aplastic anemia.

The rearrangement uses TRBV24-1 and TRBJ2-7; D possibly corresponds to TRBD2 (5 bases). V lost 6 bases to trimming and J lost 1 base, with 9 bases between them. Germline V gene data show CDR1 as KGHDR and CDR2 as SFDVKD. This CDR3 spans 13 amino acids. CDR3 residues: CATSRPGSYEQYF. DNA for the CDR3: TGTGCCACCAGTCGACCGGGGTCCTACGAGCAGTACTTC.

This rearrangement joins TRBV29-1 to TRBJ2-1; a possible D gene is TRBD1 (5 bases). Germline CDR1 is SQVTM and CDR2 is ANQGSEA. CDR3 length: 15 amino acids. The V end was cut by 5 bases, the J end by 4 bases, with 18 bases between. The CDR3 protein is CSVHSGQGLYNEQFF. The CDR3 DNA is TGCAGCGTTCACTCAGGGCAGGGATTGTACAATGAGCAGTTCTTC.

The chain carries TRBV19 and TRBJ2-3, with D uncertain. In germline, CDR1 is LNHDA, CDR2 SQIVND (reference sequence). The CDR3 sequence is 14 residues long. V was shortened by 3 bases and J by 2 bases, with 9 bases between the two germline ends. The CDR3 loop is CASSMMYPTDTQYF. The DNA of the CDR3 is TGTGCCAGTAGTATGATGTACCCCACAGATACGCAGTATTTT.

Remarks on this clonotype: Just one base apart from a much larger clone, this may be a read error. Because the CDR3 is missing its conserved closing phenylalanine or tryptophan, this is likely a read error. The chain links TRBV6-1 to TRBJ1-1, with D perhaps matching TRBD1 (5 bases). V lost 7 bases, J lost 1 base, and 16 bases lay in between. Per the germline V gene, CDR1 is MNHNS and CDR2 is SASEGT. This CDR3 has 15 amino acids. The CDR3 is CASNLAGTPNTEAFS. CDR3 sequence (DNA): TGTGCCAGCAATCTCGCAGGGACCCCGAACACTGAAGCTTTCTCT.

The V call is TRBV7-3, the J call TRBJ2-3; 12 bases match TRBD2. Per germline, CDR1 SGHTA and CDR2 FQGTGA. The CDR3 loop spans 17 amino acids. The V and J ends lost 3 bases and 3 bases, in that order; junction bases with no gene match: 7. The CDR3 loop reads CASSLRGTSGPTDTQYF. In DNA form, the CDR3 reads TGTGCCAGCAGCTTGCGGGGGACTAGCGGGCCTACAGATACGCAGTATTTT.

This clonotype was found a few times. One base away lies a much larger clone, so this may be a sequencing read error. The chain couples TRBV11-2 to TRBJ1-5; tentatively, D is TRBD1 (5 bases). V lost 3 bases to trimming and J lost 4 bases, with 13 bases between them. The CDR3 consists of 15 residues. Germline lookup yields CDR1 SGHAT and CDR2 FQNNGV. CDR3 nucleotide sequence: TGTGCCAGCAGCTTGGGTGGCAGGGTTAATCAGCCCCAGCATTTT. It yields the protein CASSLGGRVNQPQHF.

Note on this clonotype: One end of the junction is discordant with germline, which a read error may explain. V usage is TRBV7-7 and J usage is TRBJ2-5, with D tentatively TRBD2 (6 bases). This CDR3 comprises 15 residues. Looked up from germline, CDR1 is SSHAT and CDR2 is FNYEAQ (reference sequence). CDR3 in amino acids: CASSPRGGDWETQYF. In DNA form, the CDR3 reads TGTGCTAGCAGCCCGCGCGGTGGGGACTGGGAGACCCAGTACTTC. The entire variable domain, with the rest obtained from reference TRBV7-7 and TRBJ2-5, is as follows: GAGVSQSPRYKVTKRGQDVTLRCDPISSHATLYWYQQALGQGPEFLTYFNYEAQPDKSGLPSDRFSAERPEGSISTLTIQRTEQRDSAMYRCASSPRGGDWETQYFGPGTRLLVL.

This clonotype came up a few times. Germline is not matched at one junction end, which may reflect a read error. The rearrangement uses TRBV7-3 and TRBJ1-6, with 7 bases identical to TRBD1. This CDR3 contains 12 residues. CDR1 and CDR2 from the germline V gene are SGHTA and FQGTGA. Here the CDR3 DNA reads TGTGCCAGCAGCCAGGGGGATTCGCCCCTCCACTTT. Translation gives CASSQGDSPLHF.

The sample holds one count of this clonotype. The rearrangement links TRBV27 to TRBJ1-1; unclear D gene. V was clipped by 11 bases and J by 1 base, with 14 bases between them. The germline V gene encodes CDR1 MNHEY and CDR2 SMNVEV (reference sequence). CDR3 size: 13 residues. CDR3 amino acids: CAVGRAGNTEAFF. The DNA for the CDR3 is TGTGCCGTGGGAAGGGCCGGGAACACTGAAGCTTTCTTT.

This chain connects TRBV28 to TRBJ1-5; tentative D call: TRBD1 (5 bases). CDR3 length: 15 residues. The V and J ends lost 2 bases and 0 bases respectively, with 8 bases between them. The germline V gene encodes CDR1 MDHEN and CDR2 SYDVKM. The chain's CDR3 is CASSLGGGSNQPQHF. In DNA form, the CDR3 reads TGTGCCAGCAGTTTAGGGGGGGGTAGCAATCAGCCCCAGCATTTT. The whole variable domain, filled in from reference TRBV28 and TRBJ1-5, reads DVKVTQSSRYLVKRTGEKVFLECVQDMDHENMFWYRQDPGLGLRLIYFSYDVKMKEKGDIPEGYSVSREKKERFSLILESASTNQTSMYLCASSLGGGSNQPQHFGDGTRLSIL.

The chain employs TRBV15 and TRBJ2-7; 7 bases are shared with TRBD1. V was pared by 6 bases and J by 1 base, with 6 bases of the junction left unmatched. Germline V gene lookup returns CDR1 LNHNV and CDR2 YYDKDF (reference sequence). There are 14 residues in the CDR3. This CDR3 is CATRRQGGSYEQYF. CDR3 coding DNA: TGTGCCACCAGAAGACAGGGCGGTTCCTACGAGCAGTACTTC.

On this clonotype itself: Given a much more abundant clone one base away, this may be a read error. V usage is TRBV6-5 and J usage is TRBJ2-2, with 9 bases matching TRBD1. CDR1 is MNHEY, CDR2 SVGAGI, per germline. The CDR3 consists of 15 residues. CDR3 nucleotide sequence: TGTGCCCGCAGTTTGGGACAGGGTAGACCCGGGGAGCTGTTTTTT. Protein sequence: CARSLGQGRPGELFF.

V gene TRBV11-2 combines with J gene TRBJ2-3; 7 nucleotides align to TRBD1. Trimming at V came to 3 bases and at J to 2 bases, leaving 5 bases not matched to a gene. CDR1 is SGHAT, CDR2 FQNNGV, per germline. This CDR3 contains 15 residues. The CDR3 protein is CASSLGQLPTDTQYF. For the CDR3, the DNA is TGTGCCAGCAGCTTGGGACAGCTGCCCACAGATACGCAGTATTTT. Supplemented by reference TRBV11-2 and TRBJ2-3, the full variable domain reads EAGVAQSPRYKIIEKRQSVAFWCNPISGHATLYWYQQILGQGPKLLIQFQNNGVVDDSQLPKDRFSAERLKGVDSTLKIQPAKLEDSAVYLCASSLGQLPTDTQYFGPGTRLTVL.

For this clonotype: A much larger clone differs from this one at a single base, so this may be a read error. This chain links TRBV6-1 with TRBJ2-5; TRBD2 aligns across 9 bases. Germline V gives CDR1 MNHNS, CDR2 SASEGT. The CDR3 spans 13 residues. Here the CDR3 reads CASSKREEETQHF. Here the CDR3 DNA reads TGTGCCAGCAGTAAGCGGGAGGAAGAGACCCAGCACTTC.

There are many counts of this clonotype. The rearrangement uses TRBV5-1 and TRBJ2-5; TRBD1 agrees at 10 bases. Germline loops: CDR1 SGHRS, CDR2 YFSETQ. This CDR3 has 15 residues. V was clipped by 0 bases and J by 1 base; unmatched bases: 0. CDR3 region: CASSLGQGAQETQYF. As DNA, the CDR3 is TGCGCCAGCAGCTTGGGACAGGGGGCCCAAGAGACCCAGTACTTC. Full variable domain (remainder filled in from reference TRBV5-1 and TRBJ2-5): KAGVTQTPRYLIKTRGQQVTLSCSPISGHRSVSWYQQTPGQGLQFLFEYFSETQRNKGNFPGRFSGRQFSNSRSEMNVSTLELGDSALYLCASSLGQGAQETQYFGPGTRLLVL.

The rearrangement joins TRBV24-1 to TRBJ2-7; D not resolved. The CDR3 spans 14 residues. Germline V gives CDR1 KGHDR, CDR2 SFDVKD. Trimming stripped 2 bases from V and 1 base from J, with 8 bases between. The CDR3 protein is CATSDSTQSYEQYF. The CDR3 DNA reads TGTGCCACCAGTGATTCAACTCAATCCTACGAGCAGTACTTC.

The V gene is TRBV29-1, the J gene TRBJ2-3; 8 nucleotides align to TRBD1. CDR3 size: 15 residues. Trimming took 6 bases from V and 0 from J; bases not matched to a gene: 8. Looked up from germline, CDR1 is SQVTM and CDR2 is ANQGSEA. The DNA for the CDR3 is TGCAGCGTCGCCACAGGGGGGACTAGCACAGATACGCAGTATTTT. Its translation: CSVATGGTSTDTQYF.

CDR3 sequence: CAISDPLRQGGYTF. The CDR3 DNA reads TGTGCCATCAGTGATCCCCTCCGGCAGGGAGGCTACACCTTC. The V and J genes are TRBV10-3 and TRBJ1-2; D possibly corresponds to TRBD1 (5 bases). The V gene lost 3 bases and the J gene lost 8 bases, with 16 bases spanning the gap. Germline CDR1 reads ENHRY; CDR2 reads SYGVKD. The CDR3 runs to 14 residues.

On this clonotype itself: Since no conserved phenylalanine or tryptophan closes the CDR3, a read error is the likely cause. The CDR3 coding sequence is TGTGCCATCAGTGATACTACAGGGGCCAATCAGCCCCAGCATCTT. It specifies CAISDTTGANQPQHL. The genes are TRBV10-3 and TRBJ1-5, with 7 bases matching TRBD1. V was pared by 3 bases and J by 3 bases, with 5 bases of the junction left unmatched. Germline V lookup: CDR1 ENHRY, CDR2 SYGVKD. The CDR3 has 15 amino acids.

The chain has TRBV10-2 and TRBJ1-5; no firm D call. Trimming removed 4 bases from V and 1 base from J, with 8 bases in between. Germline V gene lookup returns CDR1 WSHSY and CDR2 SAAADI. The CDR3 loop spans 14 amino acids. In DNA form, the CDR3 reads TGCGCCAGCAGTGTCGGAGACAGCAATCAGCCCCAGCATTTT. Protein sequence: CASSVGDSNQPQHF.

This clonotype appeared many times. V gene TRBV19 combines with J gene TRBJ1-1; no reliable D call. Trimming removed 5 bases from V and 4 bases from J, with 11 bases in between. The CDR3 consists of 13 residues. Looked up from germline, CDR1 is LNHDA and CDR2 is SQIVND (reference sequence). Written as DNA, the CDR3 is TGTGCCAGTAGTTCATCCCGGGGCACTGAAGCTTTCTTT. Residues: CASSSSRGTEAFF.

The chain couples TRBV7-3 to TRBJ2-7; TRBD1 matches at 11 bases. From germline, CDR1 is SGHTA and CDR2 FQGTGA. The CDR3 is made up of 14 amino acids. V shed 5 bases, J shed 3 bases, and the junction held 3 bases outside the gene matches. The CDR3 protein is CASSGGQGDYEQYV. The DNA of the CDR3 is TGTGCCAGCAGCGGGGGACAGGGGGACTACGAGCAGTACGTC.

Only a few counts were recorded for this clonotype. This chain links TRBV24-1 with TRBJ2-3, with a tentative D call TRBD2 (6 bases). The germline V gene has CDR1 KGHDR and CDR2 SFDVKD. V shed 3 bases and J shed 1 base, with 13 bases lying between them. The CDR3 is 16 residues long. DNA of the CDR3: TGTGCCACCAGTGATCTAACGCGGGGAGGCACAGATACGCAGTATTTT. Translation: CATSDLTRGGTDTQYF.

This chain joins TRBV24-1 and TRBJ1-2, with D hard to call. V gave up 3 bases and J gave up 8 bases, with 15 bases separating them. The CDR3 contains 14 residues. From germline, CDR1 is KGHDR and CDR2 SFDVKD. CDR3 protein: CATSDPGLAGGYTF. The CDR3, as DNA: TGTGCCACCAGTGATCCAGGACTAGCGGGAGGCTACACCTTC.

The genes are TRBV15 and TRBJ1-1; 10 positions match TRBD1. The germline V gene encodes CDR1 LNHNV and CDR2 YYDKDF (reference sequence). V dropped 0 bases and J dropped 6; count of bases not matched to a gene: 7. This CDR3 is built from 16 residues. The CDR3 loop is CATSRDPTGGTAEAFF. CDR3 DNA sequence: TGTGCCACCAGCAGAGATCCGACAGGGGGCACTGCTGAAGCTTTCTTT.

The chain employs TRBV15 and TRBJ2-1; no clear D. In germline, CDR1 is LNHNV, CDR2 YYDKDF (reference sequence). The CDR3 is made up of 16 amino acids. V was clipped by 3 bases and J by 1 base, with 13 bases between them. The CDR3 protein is CATSSPSSWSYNEQFF. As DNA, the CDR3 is TGTGCCACCAGCAGCCCTTCTTCGTGGTCCTACAATGAGCAGTTCTTC.

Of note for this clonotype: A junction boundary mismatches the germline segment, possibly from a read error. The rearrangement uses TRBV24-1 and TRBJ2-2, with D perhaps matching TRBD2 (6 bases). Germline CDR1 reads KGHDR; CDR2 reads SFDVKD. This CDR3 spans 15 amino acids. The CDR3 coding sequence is TGTGCCACCAGTGATGCTGACCGCAACACCGGGGGGCTGTTTTTT. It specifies CATSDADRNTGGLFF.

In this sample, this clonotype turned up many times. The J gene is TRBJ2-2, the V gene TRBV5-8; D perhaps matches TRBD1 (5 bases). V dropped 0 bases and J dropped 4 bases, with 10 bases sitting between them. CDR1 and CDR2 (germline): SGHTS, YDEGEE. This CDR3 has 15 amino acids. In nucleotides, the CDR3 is TGTGCCAGCAGCTTGGCAGGGCGCGGCACCGGGGAGCTGTTTTTT. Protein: CASSLAGRGTGELFF.

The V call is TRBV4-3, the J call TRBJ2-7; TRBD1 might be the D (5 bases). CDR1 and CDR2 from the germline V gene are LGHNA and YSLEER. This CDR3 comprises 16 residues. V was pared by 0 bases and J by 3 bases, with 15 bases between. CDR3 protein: CASSQELGQRFYEQYF. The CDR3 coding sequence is TGCGCCAGCAGCCAAGAATTGGGGCAACGGTTCTACGAGCAGTACTTC.

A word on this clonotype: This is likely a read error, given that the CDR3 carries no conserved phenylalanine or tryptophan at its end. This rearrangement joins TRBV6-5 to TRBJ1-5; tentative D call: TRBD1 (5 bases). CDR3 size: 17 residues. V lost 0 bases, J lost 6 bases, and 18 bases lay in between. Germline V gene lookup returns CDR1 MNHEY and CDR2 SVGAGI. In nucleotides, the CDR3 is TGTGCCAGCAGTTACTCCGGCATGAGGGACTTGGGTCAGCCCCAGCATCTT. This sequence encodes CASSYSGMRDLGQPQHL.